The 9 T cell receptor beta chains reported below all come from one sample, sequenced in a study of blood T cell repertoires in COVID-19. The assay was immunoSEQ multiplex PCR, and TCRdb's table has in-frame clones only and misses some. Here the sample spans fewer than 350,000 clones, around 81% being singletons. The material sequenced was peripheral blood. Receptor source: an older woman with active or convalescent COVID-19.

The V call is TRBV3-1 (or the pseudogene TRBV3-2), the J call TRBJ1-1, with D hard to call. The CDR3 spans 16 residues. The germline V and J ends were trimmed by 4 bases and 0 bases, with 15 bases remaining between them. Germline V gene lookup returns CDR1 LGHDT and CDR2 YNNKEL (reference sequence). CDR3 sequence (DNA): TGTGCCAGCAGCCGCTTATCGGGATTTATGAACACTGAAGCTTTCTTT. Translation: CASSRLSGFMNTEAFF.

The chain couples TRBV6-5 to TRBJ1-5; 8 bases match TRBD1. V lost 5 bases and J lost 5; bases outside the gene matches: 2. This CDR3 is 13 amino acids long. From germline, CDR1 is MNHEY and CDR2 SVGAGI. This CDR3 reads CASSQGADQPQHF. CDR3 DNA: TGTGCCAGCAGTCAGGGGGCTGATCAGCCCCAGCATTTT.

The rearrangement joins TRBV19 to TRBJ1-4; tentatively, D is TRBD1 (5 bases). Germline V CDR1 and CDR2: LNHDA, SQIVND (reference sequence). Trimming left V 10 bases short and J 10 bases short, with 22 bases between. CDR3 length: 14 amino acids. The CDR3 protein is CATNGGRSGGKLFF. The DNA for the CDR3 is TGTGCCACCAACGGGGGAAGGTCAGGAGGAAAACTGTTTTTT.

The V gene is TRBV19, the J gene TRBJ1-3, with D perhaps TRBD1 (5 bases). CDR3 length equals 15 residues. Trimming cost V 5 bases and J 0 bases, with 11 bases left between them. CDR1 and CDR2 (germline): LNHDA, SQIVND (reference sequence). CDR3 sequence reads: CASSGPQGSGNTIYF. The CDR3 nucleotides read TGTGCCAGTAGTGGCCCTCAGGGCTCTGGAAACACCATATATTTT.

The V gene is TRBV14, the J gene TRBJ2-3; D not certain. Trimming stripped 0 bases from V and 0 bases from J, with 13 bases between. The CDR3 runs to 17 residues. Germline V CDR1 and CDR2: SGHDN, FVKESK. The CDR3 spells CASSQDRSTYSTDTQYF. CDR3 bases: TGTGCCAGCAGCCAAGACAGGTCCACTTATAGCACAGATACGCAGTATTTT.

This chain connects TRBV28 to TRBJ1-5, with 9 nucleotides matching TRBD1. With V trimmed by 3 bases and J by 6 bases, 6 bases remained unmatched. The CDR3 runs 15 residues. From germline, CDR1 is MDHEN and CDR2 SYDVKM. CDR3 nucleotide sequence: TGTGCCAGCAGTTTTCCTACAGGGGGCATTCAGCCCCAGCATTTT. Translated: CASSFPTGGIQPQHF.

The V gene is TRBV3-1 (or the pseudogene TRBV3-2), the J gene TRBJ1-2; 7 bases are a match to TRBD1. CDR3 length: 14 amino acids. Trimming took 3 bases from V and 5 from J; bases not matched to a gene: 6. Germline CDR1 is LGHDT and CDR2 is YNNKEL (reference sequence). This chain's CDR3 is CASSQRDSNYGYTF. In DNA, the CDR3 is TGTGCCAGCAGCCAGAGGGACAGCAATTATGGCTACACCTTC.

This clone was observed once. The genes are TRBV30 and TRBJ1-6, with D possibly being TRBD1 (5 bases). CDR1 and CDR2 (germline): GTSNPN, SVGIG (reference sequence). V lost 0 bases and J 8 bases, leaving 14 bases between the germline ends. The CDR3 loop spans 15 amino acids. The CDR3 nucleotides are TGTGCCTGGAGTGTACGGGGGACTTACTATTCACCCCTCCACTTT. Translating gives CAWSVRGTYYSPLHF.

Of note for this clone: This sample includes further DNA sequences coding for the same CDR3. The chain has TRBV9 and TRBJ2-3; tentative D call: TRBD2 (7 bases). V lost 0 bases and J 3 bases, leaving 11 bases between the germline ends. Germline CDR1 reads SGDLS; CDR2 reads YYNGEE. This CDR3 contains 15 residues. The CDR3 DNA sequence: TGTGCCAGCAGCGTAGGTGGGGGGGCAACAGATACGCAGTATTTT. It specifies CASSVGGGATDTQYF.